This TCR beta chain is from a study of T-cell memory formation after mild COVID-19. Overall study context: TCR clusters were largely donor specific.

One entry per CDR3 protein results from TCRdb running MiXCR on the 5' RACE reads. Among tens of thousands of distinct CDR3 sequences listed, roughly 9.9% were seen once. This CDR3 has 15 residues. Germline lookup yields CDR1 LGHNA and CDR2 YSLEER. V was shortened by 6 bases and J by 2 bases, with 15 bases between the two germline ends. The table lists this clonotype with a few counts. The TCR comes from a man between 18 and 29 years old who had mild COVID-19 (a few samples of this study predate the infection). Cell type and time point are not known. Sequenced material: PBMCs or a T cell subset sorted from them (not recorded which). The genes are TRBV4-3 and TRBJ2-3; no firm D call. DNA of the CDR3: TGCGCCAGCAGTCCAGGCCACAAAACCACAGATACGCAGTATTTT. Its protein product is CASSPGHKTTDTQYF.